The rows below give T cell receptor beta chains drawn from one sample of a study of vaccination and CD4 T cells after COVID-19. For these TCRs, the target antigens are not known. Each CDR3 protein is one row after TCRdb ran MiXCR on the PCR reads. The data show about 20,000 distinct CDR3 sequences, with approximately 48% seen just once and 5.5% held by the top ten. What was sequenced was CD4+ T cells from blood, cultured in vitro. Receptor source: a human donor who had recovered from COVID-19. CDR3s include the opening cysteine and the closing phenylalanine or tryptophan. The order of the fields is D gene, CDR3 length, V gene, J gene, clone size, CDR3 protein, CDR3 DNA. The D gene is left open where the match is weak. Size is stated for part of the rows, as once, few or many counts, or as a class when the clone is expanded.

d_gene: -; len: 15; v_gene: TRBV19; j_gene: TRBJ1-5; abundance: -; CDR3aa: CASSIRSRSNQPQHF; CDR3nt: TGTGCCAGTAGTATCAGGTCCAGGAGCAATCAGCCCCAGCATTTT
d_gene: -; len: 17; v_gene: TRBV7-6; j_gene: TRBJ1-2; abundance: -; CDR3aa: CASSPIPGSRVDSGYTF; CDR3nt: TGTGCCAGCAGCCCAATTCCCGGAAGCAGGGTCGATAGTGGCTACACCTTC
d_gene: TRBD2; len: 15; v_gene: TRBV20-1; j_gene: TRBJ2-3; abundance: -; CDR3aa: CSATREGISTDTQYF; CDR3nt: TGCAGTGCTACACGGGAGGGAATCAGCACAGATACGCAGTATTTT
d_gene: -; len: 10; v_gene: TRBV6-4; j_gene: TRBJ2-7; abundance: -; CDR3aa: CARLDYEQYF; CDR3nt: TGTGCCAGACTCGACTACGAGCAGTACTTC
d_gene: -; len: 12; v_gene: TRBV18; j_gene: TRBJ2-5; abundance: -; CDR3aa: CASSPQEETQYF; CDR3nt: TGTGCCAGCTCACCACAGGAAGAGACCCAGTACTTC
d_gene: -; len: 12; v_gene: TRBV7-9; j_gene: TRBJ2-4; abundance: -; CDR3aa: CASSYGGNIQYF; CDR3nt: TGTGCCAGCAGCTACGGGGGAAACATTCAGTACTTC
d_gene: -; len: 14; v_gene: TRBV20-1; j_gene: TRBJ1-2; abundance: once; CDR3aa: CSPVGNSLNYGYTF; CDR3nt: TGCAGTCCTGTGGGTAACTCCCTTAACTATGGCTACACCTTC
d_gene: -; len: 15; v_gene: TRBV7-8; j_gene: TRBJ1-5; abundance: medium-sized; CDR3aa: CASSPVGQSNQPQHF; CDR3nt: TGTGCCAGCAGCCCGGTGGGGCAATCCAATCAGCCCCAGCATTTT
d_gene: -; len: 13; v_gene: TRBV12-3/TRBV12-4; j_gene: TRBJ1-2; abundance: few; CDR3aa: CASSLRGGSGYTF; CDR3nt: TGTGCCAGCAGTTTACGTGGAGGGAGTGGCTACACCTTC
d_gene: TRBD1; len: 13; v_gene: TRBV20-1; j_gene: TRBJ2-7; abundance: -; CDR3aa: CSATRDSPYEQYF; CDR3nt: TGCAGTGCTACCCGGGACAGCCCCTACGAGCAGTACTTC
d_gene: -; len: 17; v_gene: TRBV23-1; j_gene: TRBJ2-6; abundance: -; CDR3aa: CASSLAVKRPGANVLTF; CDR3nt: TGCGCCAGCAGTCTAGCGGTAAAGAGGCCTGGGGCCAACGTCCTGACTTTC
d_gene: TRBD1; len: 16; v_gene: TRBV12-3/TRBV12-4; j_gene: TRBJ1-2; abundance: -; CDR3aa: CASSWADRGWVNGYTF; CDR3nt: TGTGCCAGCAGCTGGGCGGACAGGGGCTGGGTTAATGGCTACACCTTC
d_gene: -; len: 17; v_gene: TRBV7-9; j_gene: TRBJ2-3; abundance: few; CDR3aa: CASSLAPPSWQTDTQYF; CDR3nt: TGTGCCAGCAGCTTAGCGCCTCCTTCGTGGCAAACAGATACGCAGTATTTT
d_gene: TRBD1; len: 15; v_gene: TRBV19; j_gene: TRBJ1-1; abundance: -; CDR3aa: CASSRLGQGGTEAFF; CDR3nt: TGTGCCAGTAGCCGACTTGGACAGGGAGGCACTGAAGCTTTCTTT
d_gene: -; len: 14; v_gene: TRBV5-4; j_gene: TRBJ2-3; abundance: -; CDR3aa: CASSLTKNTDTQYF; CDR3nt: TGTGCCAGCAGCTTAACTAAAAACACAGATACGCAGTATTTT
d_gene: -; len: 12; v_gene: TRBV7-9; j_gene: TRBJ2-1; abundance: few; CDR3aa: CASSLLSAEQFF; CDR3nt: TGTGCCAGCAGCTTGCTCTCAGCCGAGCAGTTCTTC
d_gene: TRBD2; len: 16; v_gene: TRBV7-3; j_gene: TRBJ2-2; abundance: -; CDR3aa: CASSLNSGIIGGELFF; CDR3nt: TGTGCCAGCAGCTTAAATAGCGGGATCATAGGCGGGGAGCTGTTTTTT
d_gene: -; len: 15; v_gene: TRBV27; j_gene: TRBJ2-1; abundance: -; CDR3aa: CASSLRGRSQGEQFF; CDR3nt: TGTGCCAGCAGTTTAAGAGGGCGGTCCCAAGGTGAGCAGTTCTTC
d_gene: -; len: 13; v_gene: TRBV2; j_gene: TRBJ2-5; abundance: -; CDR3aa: CASTGGREETQYF; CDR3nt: TGTGCCAGCACCGGGGGCCGTGAAGAGACCCAGTACTTC
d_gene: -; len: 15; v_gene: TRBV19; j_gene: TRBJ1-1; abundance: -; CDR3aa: CASRVITQLNTEAFF; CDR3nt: TGTGCCAGTAGGGTAATAACACAGTTGAACACTGAAGCTTTCTTT
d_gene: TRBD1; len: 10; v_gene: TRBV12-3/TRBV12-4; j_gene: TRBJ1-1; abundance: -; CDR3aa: CASSGQGAFF; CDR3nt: TGTGCCAGCTCGGGACAGGGGGCTTTCTTT
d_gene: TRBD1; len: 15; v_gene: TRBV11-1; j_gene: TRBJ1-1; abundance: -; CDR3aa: CASSSHLTGRAEAFF; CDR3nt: TGTGCCAGCAGCTCCCACTTGACAGGGCGTGCTGAAGCTTTCTTT
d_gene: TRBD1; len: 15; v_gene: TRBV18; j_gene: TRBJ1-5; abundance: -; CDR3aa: CASSPTGTGSQPQHF; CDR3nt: TGTGCCAGCTCACCAACTGGGACAGGGAGTCAGCCCCAGCATTTT
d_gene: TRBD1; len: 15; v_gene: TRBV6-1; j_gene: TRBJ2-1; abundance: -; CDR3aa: CASSLDRGSYNEQFF; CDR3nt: TGTGCCAGCAGTCTGGACAGGGGGTCCTACAATGAGCAGTTCTTC
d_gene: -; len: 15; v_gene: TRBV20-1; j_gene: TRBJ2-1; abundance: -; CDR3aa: CSARETRLDGNEQFF; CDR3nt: TGCAGTGCTAGAGAAACCCGACTAGACGGCAATGAGCAGTTCTTC
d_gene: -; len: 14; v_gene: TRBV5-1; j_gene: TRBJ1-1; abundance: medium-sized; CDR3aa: CASSLGVLGTEAFF; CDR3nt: TGCGCCAGCAGCTTGGGGGTTCTGGGCACTGAAGCTTTCTTT
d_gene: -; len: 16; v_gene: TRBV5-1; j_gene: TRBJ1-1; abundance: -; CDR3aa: CASSPRPAGANAEAFF; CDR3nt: TGCGCCAGCAGCCCCCGCCCGGCGGGGGCGAATGCTGAAGCTTTCTTT
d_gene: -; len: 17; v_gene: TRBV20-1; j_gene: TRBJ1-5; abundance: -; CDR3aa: CSARDGRGYDSNQPQHF; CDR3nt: TGCAGTGCTAGAGATGGACGGGGATATGATAGCAATCAGCCCCAGCATTTT
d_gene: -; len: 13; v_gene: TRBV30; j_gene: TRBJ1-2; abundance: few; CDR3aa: CAWSETLNYGYTF; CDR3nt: TGTGCCTGGAGCGAAACACTGAACTATGGCTACACCTTC
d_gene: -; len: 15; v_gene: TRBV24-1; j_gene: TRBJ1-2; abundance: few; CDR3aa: CATSSGAGVDYGYTF; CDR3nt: TGTGCCACCAGCTCAGGGGCTGGGGTGGACTATGGCTACACCTTC
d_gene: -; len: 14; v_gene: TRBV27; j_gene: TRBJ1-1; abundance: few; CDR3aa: CASSSRTLNTEAFF; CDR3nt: TGTGCCAGCAGTTCCCGGACCCTGAACACTGAAGCTTTCTTT
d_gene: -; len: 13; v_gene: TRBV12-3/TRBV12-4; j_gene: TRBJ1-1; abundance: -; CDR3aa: CASSISRNTEAFF; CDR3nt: TGTGCCAGCAGTATATCCAGGAACACTGAAGCTTTCTTT
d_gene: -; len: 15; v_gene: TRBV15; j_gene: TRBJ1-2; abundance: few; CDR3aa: CATSRDFGGVNSYTF; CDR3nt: TGTGCCACCAGCAGAGATTTCGGGGGCGTCAACTCCTACACCTTC
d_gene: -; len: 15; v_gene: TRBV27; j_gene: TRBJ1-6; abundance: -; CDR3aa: CASSFQQGRDSPLHF; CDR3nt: TGTGCCAGCAGTTTTCAACAGGGTCGGGATTCACCCCTCCACTTT
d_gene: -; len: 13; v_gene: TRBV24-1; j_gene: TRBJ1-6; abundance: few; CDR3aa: CAATKEEGSPLHF; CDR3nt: TGTGCCGCTACAAAGGAGGAGGGTTCACCCCTCCACTTT
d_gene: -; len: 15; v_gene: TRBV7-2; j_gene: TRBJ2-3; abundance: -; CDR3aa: CASSPFSASTDTQYF; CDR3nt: TGTGCCAGCAGCCCCTTTTCCGCGAGCACAGATACGCAGTATTTT
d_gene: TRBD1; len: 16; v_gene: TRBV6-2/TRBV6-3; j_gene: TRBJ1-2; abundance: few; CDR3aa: CASSYSSDRHSYGYTF; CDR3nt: TGTGCCAGCAGTTACTCCTCGGACAGGCATTCCTATGGCTACACCTTC
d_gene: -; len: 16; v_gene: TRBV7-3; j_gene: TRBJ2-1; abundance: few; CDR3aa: CASSQVGGIAYNEQFF; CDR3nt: TGTGCCAGCAGCCAGGTCGGGGGAATAGCATACAATGAGCAGTTCTTC
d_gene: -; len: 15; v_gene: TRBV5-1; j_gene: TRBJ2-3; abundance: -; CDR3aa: CASSFGAFGTDTQYF; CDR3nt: TGCGCCAGCAGCTTCGGGGCTTTTGGCACAGATACGCAGTATTTT
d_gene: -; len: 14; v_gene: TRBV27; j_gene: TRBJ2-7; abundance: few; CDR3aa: CASSYGTGLDEQYF; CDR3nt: TGTGCCAGCAGTTATGGAACAGGGCTGGACGAGCAGTACTTC
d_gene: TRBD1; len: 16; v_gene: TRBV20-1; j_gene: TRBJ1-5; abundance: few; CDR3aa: CSARVRGGGLDSPQHF; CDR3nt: TGCAGTGCTAGAGTCAGAGGGGGCGGACTTGACTCGCCCCAGCATTTT
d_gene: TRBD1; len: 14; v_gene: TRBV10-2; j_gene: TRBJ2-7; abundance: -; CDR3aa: CASRKGQNSYEQYF; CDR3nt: TGCGCCAGCAGAAAGGGACAGAACTCCTACGAGCAGTACTTC
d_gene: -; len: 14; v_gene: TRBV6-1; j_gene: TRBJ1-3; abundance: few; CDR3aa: CASPPHKAGNTIYF; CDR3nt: TGTGCCAGCCCCCCACACAAGGCTGGAAACACCATATATTTT
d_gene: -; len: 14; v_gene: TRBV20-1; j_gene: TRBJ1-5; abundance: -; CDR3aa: CSARERVRGQPQHF; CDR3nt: TGCAGTGCTAGAGAGAGAGTTAGAGGTCAGCCCCAGCATTTT
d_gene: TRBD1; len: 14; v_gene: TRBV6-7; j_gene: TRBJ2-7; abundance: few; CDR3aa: CASSFRTGAYEQYF; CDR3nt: TGTGCCAGCAGTTTCCGGACAGGGGCCTACGAGCAGTACTTC
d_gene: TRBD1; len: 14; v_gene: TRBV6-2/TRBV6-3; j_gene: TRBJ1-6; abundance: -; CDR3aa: CASSYGQGNSPLHF; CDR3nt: TGTGCCAGCAGTTACGGACAGGGAAATTCACCCCTCCACTTT
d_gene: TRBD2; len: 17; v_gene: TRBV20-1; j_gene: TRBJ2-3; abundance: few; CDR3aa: CSARDFRVAGGEDTQYF; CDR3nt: TGCAGTGCTAGAGATTTCCGGGTAGCGGGAGGAGAAGATACGCAGTATTTT
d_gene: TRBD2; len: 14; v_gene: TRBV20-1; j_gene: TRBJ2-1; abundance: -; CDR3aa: CSARYSGGYNEQFF; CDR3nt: TGCAGTGCTAGGTATAGCGGGGGTTACAATGAGCAGTTCTTC
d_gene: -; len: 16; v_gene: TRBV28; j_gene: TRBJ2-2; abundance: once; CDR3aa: CASSSTWRSNTGELFF; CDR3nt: TGTGCCAGCAGTTCTACTTGGAGGTCGAACACCGGGGAGCTGTTTTTT
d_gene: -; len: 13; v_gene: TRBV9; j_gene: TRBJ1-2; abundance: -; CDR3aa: CASSVDSNYGYTF; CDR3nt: TGTGCCAGCAGCGTAGACTCTAACTATGGCTACACCTTC
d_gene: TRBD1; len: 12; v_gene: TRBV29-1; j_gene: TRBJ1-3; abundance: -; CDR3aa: CSVQTGGNTIYF; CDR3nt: TGCAGCGTCCAGACAGGGGGAAACACCATATATTTT
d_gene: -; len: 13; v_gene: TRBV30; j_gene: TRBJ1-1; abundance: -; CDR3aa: CAWNNYVNTEAFF; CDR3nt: TGTGCCTGGAACAACTACGTGAACACTGAAGCTTTCTTT
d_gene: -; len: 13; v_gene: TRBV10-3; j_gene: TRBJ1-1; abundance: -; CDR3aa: CAITGGLDTEAFF; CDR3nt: TGTGCCATCACTGGAGGGCTGGATACTGAAGCTTTCTTT